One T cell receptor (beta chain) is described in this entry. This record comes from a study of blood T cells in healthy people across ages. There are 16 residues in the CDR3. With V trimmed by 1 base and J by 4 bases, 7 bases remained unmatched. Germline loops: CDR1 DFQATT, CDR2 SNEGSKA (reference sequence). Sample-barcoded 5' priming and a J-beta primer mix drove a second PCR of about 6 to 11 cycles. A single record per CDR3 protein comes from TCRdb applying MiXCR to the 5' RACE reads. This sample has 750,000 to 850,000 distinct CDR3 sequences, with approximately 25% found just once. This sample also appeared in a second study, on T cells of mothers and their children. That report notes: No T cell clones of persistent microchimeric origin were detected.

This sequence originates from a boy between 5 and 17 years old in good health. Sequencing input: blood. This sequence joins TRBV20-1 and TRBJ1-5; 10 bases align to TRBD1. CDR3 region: CSARARTGGKNQPQHF. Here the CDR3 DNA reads TGCAGTGCTAGAGCTAGGACAGGGGGGAAGAATCAGCCCCAGCATTTT.